Listed here is a single T cell receptor beta chain. The sample is drawn from a study of cytomegalovirus exposure and HLA in healthy donors. Background on the study: The early release's HLA-typed donors yielded some 85 million unique TCRs.

The PCR ran on 60 Vbeta and 13 Jbeta primers. Produced via immunoSEQ multiplex PCR; TCRdb's table is partial and in-frame only. Of about 160,000 clones detected, 85% appear once; the ten largest clones hold 1%. This CDR3 contains 15 residues. Germline V gene data show CDR1 as SGDLS and CDR2 as YYNGEE. The ends lost 0 bases at V and 9 bases at J; junction bases unmatched: 7. The sequenced sample consisted of PBMCs. The genes are TRBV9 and TRBJ2-3, with TRBD2 matching 10 bases. This receptor was obtained from a boy aged 2 to 10 in good health and CMV-seronegative. DNA for the CDR3: TGTGCCAGCAGCGTAGACCAGCGGGAGGGGCAGACGCAGTATTTT. Translation gives CASSVDQREGQTQYF.